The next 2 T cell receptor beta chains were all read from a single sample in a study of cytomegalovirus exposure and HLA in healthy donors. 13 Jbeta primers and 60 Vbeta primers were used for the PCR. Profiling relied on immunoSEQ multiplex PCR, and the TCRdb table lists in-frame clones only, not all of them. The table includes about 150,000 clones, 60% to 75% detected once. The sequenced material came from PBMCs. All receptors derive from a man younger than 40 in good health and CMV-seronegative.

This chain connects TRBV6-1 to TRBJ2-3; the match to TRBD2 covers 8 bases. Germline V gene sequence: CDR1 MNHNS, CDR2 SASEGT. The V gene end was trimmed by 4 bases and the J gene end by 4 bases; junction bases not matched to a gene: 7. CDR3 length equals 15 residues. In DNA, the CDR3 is TGTGCCAGCAGTGTGGACGGGGGGGCGGCAGATACGCAGTATTTT. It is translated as CASSVDGGAADTQYF.

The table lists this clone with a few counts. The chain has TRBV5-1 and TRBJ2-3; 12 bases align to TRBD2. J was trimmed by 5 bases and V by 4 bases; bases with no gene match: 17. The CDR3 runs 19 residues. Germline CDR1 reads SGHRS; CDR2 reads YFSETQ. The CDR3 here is CASSPEGLAGGPGKDTQYF. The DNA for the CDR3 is TGCGCCAGCAGCCCCGAGGGTCTAGCGGGGGGGCCTGGTAAAGATACGCAGTATTTT.